This T cell receptor (beta chain) derives from a study of T cells in Graves' hyperthyroidism and ophthalmopathy. At the level of the study: Initial diagnosis, before any treatment, was when peripheral blood was collected.

Template material for amplifying TCR beta CDR3 regions consisted of RNA transcripts. The HTBI primer set was used in a first-round RT-PCR of the TCR CDR3. TCRdb redid the calling of the multiplex PCR reads with MiXCR, one entry per CDR3 protein. Seen here are some 380,000 distinct CDR3 sequences, about 13% observed once, and the top ten hold about 20%. This clonotype was seen many times. As yet, its antigen is unknown. The study enrolled patients aged 18 to 65 with newly diagnosed hyperthyroidism of under 2 months' duration. It was 10 ml of fresh peripheral blood that supplied the PBMCs. This CDR3 comprises 15 residues. The ends lost 3 bases at V and 6 bases at J; junction bases unmatched: 4. Germline lookup yields CDR1 SNHLY and CDR2 FYNNEI. Study-wide results and limits: The model foresaw ophthalmopathy a median roughly 6 months prior to onset.

The sequence was collected from a man aged 25-45 years with Graves' hyperthyroidism that later progressed to Graves' ophthalmopathy. The rearrangement uses TRBV2 and TRBJ1-4; 10 bases fit TRBD1. Sequencing was carried out using blood. The CDR3 DNA is TGTGCCAGCAGTGAGGAGGGACAGGGGCATGAAAAACTGTTTTTT. It codes for CASSEEGQGHEKLFF.